This TCR beta chain was obtained from a study of control samples from healthy donors and cancer patients (dated by TCRdb to about 2020). About this clone: There is no known antigen for this receptor.

The library was generated by the immunoSEQ multiplex PCR assay. What TCRdb holds here is the immuneACCESS table cut down to in-frame rearrangements. Part of the clones is not present; checked against another copy, under half of the missing clones reflect an unresolved V gene, and the others are unexplained. This sample's listing comprises about 210,000 clones. The ten largest clones represent under 2.5% of the sample. CDR1 is given as MNHEY and CDR2 as SVGAGI, both from the germline V gene. The CDR3 sequence holds 15 residues, the cysteine and phenylalanine included. Only the CDR3 region is kept as DNA, spanning 45 bases read in frame from base 1. V lost 2 bases and J lost 4 bases, and the count of bases not matched to a germline gene is 3.

The sequenced material came from blood. The receptor's source is a woman in her 30s in good health. The V and J segments used are TRBV6-5 and TRBJ2-5, with 11 central nucleotides matching TRBD2. CDR3 protein: CASSYVAGGLETQYF. The DNA sequence is given as TGTGCCAGCAGTTACGTAGCGGGGGGGCTAGAGACCCAGTACTTC.